This T cell receptor (beta chain) was sequenced during a study of shared clonotypes between healthy human individuals. Across the whole study: CD4 naive cells filled three plates per donor, CD4 memory three, CD8 naive two and CD8 memory one.

The germline V gene encodes CDR1 SGHDT and CDR2 YYEEEE. Trimming took 5 bases from V and 6 from J; bases not matched to a gene: 12. This CDR3 is built from 15 residues. Sorted-subset replicate PCR reactions contained 200 to 250 ng DNA, corresponding to tens of thousands of T cell genomes. This table comes from immunoSEQ multiplex PCR, and its TCRdb copy is limited to in-frame clones, with some not included. Of some 980,000 clones listed, approximately 80% were seen once; the top ten hold around 1.5%. Study results and limitations: Represented genetic and exposure-history diversity was restricted by having few donors. Non-shared clonotypes had lower generation probabilities than those shared by all four donors.

Concerning this clone itself: Its antigen remains unidentified.

Sequenced: memory CD4+ T cells sorted from blood. Subset defined: CD45RA-negative fraction. The J gene is TRBJ2-7, the V gene TRBV5-6; 9 bases are a match to TRBD1. This receptor was taken from a man aged 18-30 years in good health. CDR3 in DNA: TGTGCCAGCAGGGTTACAGGGGGCGCCTACAGCGAGCAGTACTTC. This gives the protein CASRVTGGAYSEQYF.